This TCR beta chain was obtained from a study of patients and donors after allogeneic stem cell transplantation. J was trimmed by 7 bases and V by 2 bases; bases with no gene match: 5. The CDR3 covers 15 residues. In germline, CDR1 is LGHDT, CDR2 YNNKEL (reference sequence). MiXCR, applied by TCRdb to the RT-PCR reads, yields one record per CDR3 protein. The sample comprises roughly 880,000 distinct CDR3 sequences, under 20% of which are singletons, and around 6% rests with the top ten. The material sequenced was blood, either unsorted or a sorted T cell fraction (not recorded which). This clonotype was obtained from a human donor who was either an allogeneic HSCT recipient or a stem cell or donor lymphocyte infusion donor (not recorded which). It is not recorded whose cells these are; they may come from a transplant donor. The chain has TRBV3-1 and TRBJ1-4, with 9 nucleotides matching TRBD1. This CDR3 reads CASSQPGQGGEKLFF. CDR3 bases: TGTGCCAGCAGCCAACCGGGACAGGGAGGTGAAAAACTGTTTTTT.